This section outlines one T cell receptor (beta chain) sequence together with its context. This entry is derived from a study of tumor and adjacent non-tumor tissue in lung cancer. The wider study: The cohort had around twelve adenocarcinoma, a couple of squamous cell and 1 small cell patients.

No cell sorting was done before RNA was extracted from the tissue. The normal lung tissue was taken more than 3 cm from the tumor edge. Chemotherapy-naive patients with new lung cancer underwent thoracic surgery in China, August–late 2014. Three rounds of nested PCR, following a modified ARM-PCR protocol, produced the TCRbeta library. TCRdb re-derived calls from the multiplex PCR reads in MiXCR, one entry per CDR3 protein. The data show roughly 44,000 distinct CDR3 sequences, 60% to 70% seen once. This receptor was identified in a middle-aged woman with non-small cell lung cancer. Sequencing was done on a sample of distant non-tumor lung tissue.

CDR3 nucleotide sequence: TGTAGCAGCAGCCACCGGGACAGCGAAGAGACCCAGTACTTC. Translation gives CSSSHRDSEETQYF. J is TRBJ2-5 and V is TRBV5-6, with 7 bases fitting TRBD1. The CDR3 runs 14 residues. Germline assignment: CDR1 SGHDT and CDR2 YYEEEE.